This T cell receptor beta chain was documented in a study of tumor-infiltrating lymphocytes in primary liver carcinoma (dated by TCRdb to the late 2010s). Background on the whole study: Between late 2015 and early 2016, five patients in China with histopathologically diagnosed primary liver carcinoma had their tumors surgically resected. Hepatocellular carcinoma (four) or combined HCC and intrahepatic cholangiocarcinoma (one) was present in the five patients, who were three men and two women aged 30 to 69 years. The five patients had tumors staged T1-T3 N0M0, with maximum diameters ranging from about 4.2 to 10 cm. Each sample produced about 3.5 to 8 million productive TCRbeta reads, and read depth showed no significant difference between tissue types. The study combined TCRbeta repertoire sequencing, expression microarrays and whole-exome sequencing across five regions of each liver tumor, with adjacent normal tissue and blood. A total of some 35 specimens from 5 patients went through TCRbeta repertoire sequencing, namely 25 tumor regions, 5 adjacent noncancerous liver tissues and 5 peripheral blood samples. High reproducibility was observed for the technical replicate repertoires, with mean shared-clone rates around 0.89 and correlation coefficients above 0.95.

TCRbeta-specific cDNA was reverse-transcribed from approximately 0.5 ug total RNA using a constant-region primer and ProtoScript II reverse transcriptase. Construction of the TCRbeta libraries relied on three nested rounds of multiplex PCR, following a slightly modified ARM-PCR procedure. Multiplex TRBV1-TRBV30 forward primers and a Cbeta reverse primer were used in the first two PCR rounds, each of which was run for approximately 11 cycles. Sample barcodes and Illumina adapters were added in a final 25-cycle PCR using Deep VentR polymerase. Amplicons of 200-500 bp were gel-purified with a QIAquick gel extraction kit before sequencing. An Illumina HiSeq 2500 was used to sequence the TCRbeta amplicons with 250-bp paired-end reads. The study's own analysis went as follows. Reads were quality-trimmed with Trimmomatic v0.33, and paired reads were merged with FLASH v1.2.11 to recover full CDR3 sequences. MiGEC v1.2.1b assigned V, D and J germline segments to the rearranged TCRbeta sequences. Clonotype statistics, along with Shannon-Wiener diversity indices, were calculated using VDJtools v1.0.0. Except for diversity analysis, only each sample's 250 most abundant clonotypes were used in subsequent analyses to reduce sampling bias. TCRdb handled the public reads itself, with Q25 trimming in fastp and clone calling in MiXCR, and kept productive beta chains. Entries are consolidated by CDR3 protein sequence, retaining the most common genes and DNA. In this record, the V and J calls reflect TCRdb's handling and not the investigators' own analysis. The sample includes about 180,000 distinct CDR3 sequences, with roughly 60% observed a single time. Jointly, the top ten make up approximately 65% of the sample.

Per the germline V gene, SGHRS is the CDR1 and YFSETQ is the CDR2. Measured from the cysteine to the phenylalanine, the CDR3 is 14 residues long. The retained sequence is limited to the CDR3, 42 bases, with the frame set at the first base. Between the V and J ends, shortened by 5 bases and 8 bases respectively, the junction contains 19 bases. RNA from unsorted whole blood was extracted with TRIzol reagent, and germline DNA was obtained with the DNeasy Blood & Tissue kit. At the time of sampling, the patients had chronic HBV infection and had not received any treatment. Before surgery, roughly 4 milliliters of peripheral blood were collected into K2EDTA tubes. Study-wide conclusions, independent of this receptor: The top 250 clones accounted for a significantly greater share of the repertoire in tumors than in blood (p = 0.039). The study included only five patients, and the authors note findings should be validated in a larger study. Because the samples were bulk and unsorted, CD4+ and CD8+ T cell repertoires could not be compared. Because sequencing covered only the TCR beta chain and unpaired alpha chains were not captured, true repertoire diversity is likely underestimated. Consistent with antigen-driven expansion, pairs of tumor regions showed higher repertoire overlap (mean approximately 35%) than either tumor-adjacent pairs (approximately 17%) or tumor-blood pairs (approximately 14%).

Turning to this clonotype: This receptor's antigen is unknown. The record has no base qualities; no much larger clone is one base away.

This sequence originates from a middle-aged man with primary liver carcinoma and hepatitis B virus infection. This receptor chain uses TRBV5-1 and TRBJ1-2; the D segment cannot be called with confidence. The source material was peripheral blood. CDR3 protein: CASSTGSTSEGYTF. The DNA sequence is TGCGCCAGCAGTACCGGCTCGACAAGCGAAGGCTACACCTTC.